The 22 T cell receptor beta chains given below trace back to one sample, sequenced in a study of T-cell reconstitution after alpha-beta-depleted transplantation in children. Unique molecular identifiers were used to barcode this TCRbeta library. Each CDR3 protein gets one entry after TCRdb re-called the PCR reads with MiXCR. This table has 500,000 or so distinct CDR3 sequences, less than 35% appearing once. Sequenced here: PBMCs from the stem cell graft donor, sampled from the stem cell graft. The receptors originated from a human donor who donated a stem cell graft to a child with aplastic anemia.

V gene TRBV6-5 combines with J gene TRBJ1-4; D might be TRBD1 (5 bases). The CDR3 spans 15 residues. V was pared by 0 bases and J by 8 bases, with 13 bases between. In germline, CDR1 is MNHEY, CDR2 SVGAGI. The chain's CDR3 is CASSYSMSEGEKLFF. The CDR3 nucleotides read TGTGCCAGCAGTTACTCGATGTCCGAGGGGGAAAAACTGTTTTTT.

This clonotype came up a few times. J is TRBJ2-7 and V is TRBV7-3; 11 bases line up with TRBD2. V gave up 3 bases and J gave up 3 bases; unmatched junction bases: 4. This CDR3 is built from 15 residues. CDR1 and CDR2 from the germline V gene are SGHTA and FQGTGA. The DNA for the CDR3 is TGTGCCAGCAGCTTTAGCGGGAGGGCCGACTACGAGCAGTACTTC. Translation gives CASSFSGRADYEQYF.

This clonotype was recorded a few times. The chain carries TRBV10-3 and TRBJ2-7, with 7 nucleotides matching TRBD1. This CDR3 is built from 14 residues. Germline V gene lookup returns CDR1 ENHRY and CDR2 SYGVKD. Germline trimming cut 5 bases from V and 5 bases from J; bases unmatched to any gene: 9. CDR3 sequence: CAISNRGLSNEQYV. In DNA form, the CDR3 reads TGTGCCATCAGTAACAGGGGTCTGAGCAACGAGCAGTACGTC.

J is TRBJ2-5 and V is TRBV15; D possibly corresponds to TRBD1 (6 bases). CDR1 is LNHNV, CDR2 YYDKDF, per germline (reference sequence). This CDR3 comprises 16 residues. V was trimmed by 0 bases and J by 4 bases, leaving 15 bases between them. CDR3 residues: CATSRDGTGWGETQYF. The DNA for the CDR3 is TGTGCCACCAGCAGAGATGGAACAGGGTGGGGAGAGACCCAGTACTTC.

This rearrangement joins TRBV29-1 to TRBJ2-1, with D possibly TRBD2 on 6 matching bases. This CDR3 region has 16 residues. V lost 6 bases and J lost 7, with 25 bases in between. CDR1 is SQVTM and CDR2 is ANQGSEA in the germline V gene. CDR3 sequence: CSVETTGTGPVNEQFF. DNA for the CDR3: TGCAGCGTAGAAACAACCGGGACTGGACCGGTGAATGAGCAGTTCTTC.

The J gene is TRBJ2-7, the V gene TRBV4-3, with 11 bases that match TRBD2. Germline V gene data show CDR1 as LGHNA and CDR2 as YSLEER. The length of the CDR3 is 16 residues. V lost 0 bases, J lost 5 bases, and 6 bases stayed unmatched. The CDR3 is CASSQDVTSGRDEQYV. The CDR3 DNA reads TGCGCCAGCAGCCAAGACGTAACTAGCGGGAGAGACGAGCAGTACGTC.

The J gene is TRBJ2-1, the V gene TRBV25-1; D possibly uses TRBD1 or TRBD2 (5 bases each). This CDR3 is 15 amino acids long. V was shortened by 1 base and J by 3 bases, with 10 bases between the two germline ends. Germline V CDR1 and CDR2: MGHDK, SYGVNS. The CDR3 loop reads CASSEFEGIYNEQFF. The CDR3 nucleotides read TGTGCCAGCAGTGAATTTGAGGGGATCTACAATGAGCAGTTCTTC.

This sequence joins TRBV11-2 and TRBJ2-1; 11 nucleotides align to TRBD2. With 5 bases clipped from V and 5 bases from J, the junction kept 8 bases outside the gene matches. There are 16 residues in the CDR3. Germline V gene data show CDR1 as SGHAT and CDR2 as FQNNGV. The CDR3 bases are TGTGCCAGCAGCCCCGCTCCGACTAGCGGGAACAATGAGCAGTTCTTC. The encoded protein is CASSPAPTSGNNEQFF.

The rearrangement links TRBV4-3 to TRBJ2-1, with D unclear. V gave up 0 bases and J gave up 8 bases, with 8 bases separating them. The CDR3 is 13 amino acids. Germline lookup yields CDR1 LGHNA and CDR2 YSLEER. The CDR3: CASSQDLVDEQFF. The DNA for the CDR3 is TGCGCCAGCAGCCAAGATCTCGTTGATGAGCAGTTCTTC.

The chain uses TRBV10-2 and TRBJ1-4; possibly TRBD1 for D (5 bases). Trimming took off 6 bases at V and 5 bases at J, with 10 bases between the two ends. Germline V gene data show CDR1 as WSHSY and CDR2 as SAAADI. The CDR3 has 13 amino acids. The CDR3 coding sequence is TGCGCCAGCAGCAGACAGTTAAATGAAAAACTGTTTTTT. It codes for CASSRQLNEKLFF.

V gene TRBV29-1 combines with J gene TRBJ2-5; D could derive from TRBD1 or TRBD2 (5 bases each). This CDR3 has 13 residues. Germline loops: CDR1 SQVTM, CDR2 ANQGSEA. V was shortened by 2 bases and J by 5 bases, with 12 bases between the two germline ends. CDR3: CSVESGWGETQYF. The CDR3 nucleotides are TGCAGCGTTGAATCCGGGTGGGGGGAGACCCAGTACTTC.

In DNA form, the CDR3 reads TGTGCCAGCAGCCCAGGGGCGGGGACGGGTAATTCACCCCTCCACTTT. This sequence encodes CASSPGAGTGNSPLHF. The genes are TRBV7-9 and TRBJ1-6; tentatively, D is TRBD1 (6 bases). With 5 bases removed from V and 6 bases from J, the gap between germline ends came to 17 bases. The CDR3 has 16 residues. Germline lookup yields CDR1 SEHNR and CDR2 FQNEAQ (reference sequence).

The chain is built from TRBV11-3 and TRBJ1-1, with D possibly matching TRBD1 (6 bases). The germline V and J ends were trimmed by 5 bases and 4 bases, with 11 bases remaining between them. CDR3 length: 13 residues. The germline gives CDR1 SGHNT, CDR2 YENEEA. The CDR3 DNA reads as TGTGCCAGCAGCCCAGGACAGCTCACTGAAGCTTTCTTT. Protein product: CASSPGQLTEAFF.

This chain joins TRBV20-1 and TRBJ2-2; possible D gene TRBD2, 6 bases. There are 13 residues in the CDR3. V gave up 5 bases and J gave up 6 bases, with 13 bases separating them. The germline V gene encodes CDR1 DFQATT and CDR2 SNEGSKA (reference sequence). CDR3 sequence reads: CSAPGRRAGELFF. CDR3 nucleotides: TGCAGTGCTCCCGGACGGAGGGCCGGGGAGCTGTTTTTT.

This clonotype has only one observation. This may be a read error, as it is one base from a much larger clone. V is TRBV7-2 and J is TRBJ2-3; 10 bases agree with TRBD2. Germline CDR1 SGHTA, CDR2 FQGNSA. There are 14 residues in the CDR3. The V segment lost 4 bases and the J segment 4 bases; nucleotides outside the gene matches: 2. CDR3 DNA sequence: TGTGCCAGCAGCTCTAGCGGGAGCCCAGATACGCAGTATTTT. Its protein is CASSSSGSPDTQYF.

The chain links TRBV20-1 to TRBJ1-5; TRBD1 agrees at 7 bases. Germline V gives CDR1 DFQATT, CDR2 SNEGSKA (reference sequence). CDR3 size: 13 residues. V lost 7 bases, J lost 3 bases, and 6 bases stayed unmatched. Here the CDR3 reads CSGKDRPNQPQHF. The DNA of the CDR3 is TGCAGTGGGAAGGACAGGCCCAATCAGCCCCAGCATTTT.

The J gene is TRBJ2-3, the V gene TRBV12-3 or TRBV12-4; TRBD1 aligns across 9 bases. V trimming: 7 bases; J trimming: 8 bases; junction bases outside the gene matches: 7. This CDR3 has 13 amino acids. CDR3 sequence reads: CASTGTGTGTQYF. The CDR3 coding sequence is TGTGCCAGCACAGGGACAGGGACGGGTACGCAGTATTTT.

This clonotype was detected a few times. V is TRBV7-8 and J is TRBJ2-5; 9 nucleotides line up with TRBD2. This CDR3 spans 18 amino acids. The V and J ends lost 2 bases and 5 bases, in that order; junction bases with no gene match: 15. The germline CDR1 and CDR2 sequences are SGHVS and FQNEAQ. The chain's CDR3 is CASSLPLASGTLGETQYF. The CDR3 region has the DNA TGTGCCAGCAGCTTACCCCTGGCTAGCGGGACTCTAGGGGAGACCCAGTACTTC.

The gene calls are TRBV6-2 or TRBV6-3 and TRBJ2-1; TRBD1 might be the D (6 bases). Trimming cost V 5 bases and J 8 bases, with 25 bases left between them. This CDR3 contains 17 residues. The germline V gene encodes CDR1 MNHEY and CDR2 SVGEGT. DNA of the CDR3: TGTGCCAGCAGTAAGAAGAATCCGGGATTAAAGGGGGATGAGCAGTTCTTC. It translates to CASSKKNPGLKGDEQFF.

This clonotype was detected a few times. V is TRBV12-3 or TRBV12-4 and J is TRBJ2-2; 8 nucleotides line up with TRBD1. After removal of 6 bases from V and 6 bases from J, the junction contained 9 bases not matched to a gene. There are 15 residues in the CDR3. This CDR3 is CASSPQDRAAGELFF. The CDR3 region has the DNA TGTGCCAGCAGCCCCCAGGACAGGGCGGCCGGGGAGCTGTTTTTT.

The V call is TRBV11-1, the J call TRBJ2-7, with unresolved D. V lost 2 bases, J lost 3 bases, and 14 bases lay in between. The CDR3 contains 15 residues. Per the germline V gene, CDR1 is SGHAT and CDR2 is FQDESV (reference sequence). CDR3 in DNA: TGTGCCAGCAGCTTATTAGTCGAGAACCACTACGAGCAGTACTTC. It is translated as CASSLLVENHYEQYF. Together with reference TRBV11-1 and TRBJ2-7, the CDR3 gives the full variable domain: EAEVAQSPRYKITEKSQAVAFWCDPISGHATLYWYRQILGQGPELLVQFQDESVVDDSQLPKDRFSAERLKGVDSTLKIQPAELGDSAMYLCASSLLVENHYEQYFGPGTRLTVT.

The rearrangement joins TRBV20-1 to TRBJ2-3; D is ambiguous. The germline CDR1 and CDR2 sequences are DFQATT and SNEGSKA (reference sequence). The CDR3 is 12 residues long. Between the trimmed V and J ends, which lost 4 bases and 2 bases, there was a span of 7 bases. The CDR3, as DNA: TGCAGTGCTATCCCGACCACAGATACGCAGTATTTT. This translates into CSAIPTTDTQYF.